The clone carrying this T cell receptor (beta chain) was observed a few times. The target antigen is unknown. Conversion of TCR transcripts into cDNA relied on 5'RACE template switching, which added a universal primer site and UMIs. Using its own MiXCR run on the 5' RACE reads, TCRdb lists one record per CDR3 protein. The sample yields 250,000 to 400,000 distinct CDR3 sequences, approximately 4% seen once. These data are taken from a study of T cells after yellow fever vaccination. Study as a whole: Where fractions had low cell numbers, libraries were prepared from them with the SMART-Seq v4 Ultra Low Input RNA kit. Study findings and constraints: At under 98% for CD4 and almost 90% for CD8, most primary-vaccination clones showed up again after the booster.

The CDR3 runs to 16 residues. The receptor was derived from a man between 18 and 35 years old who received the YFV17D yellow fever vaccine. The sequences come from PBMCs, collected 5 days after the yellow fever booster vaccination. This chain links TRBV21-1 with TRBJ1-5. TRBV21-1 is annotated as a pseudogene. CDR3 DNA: TGTGCCAGCAGCAAGCGGACAGTCACGGGCAATCAGCCCCAGCATTTT. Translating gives CASSKRTVTGNQPQHF.